The T cell receptor beta chain under discussion was sequenced for a study of CD8+ T cells in alopecia areata. The study, taken as a whole, reports: Many expanded lesional clones remained in scalp and blood on tofacitinib.

Treatment reported: oral pan-JAK inhibitor, 5-10 mg twice daily. Sequencing templates came from extracted RNA that was reverse transcribed into cDNA. The protocol was immunoSEQ multiplex PCR, while the TCRdb copy is restricted to in-frame clones and leaves out a portion. The sample has 190,000 or so clones, under 60% seen once. This clone was recorded a few times. What it binds is unknown. The TCR was taken from a human donor with alopecia areata. The sample was CD8+ T cells sorted from blood, taken at week 24, from a patient treated with tofacitinib.

The CDR3 protein is CASSQSFRWGVLRSSEEDTQYF. CDR3 nucleotides: TGCGCCAGCAGTCAATCATTCAGGTGGGGGGTACTCCGGTCGAGTGAGGAAGATACGCAGTATTTT. The chain links TRBV23-1 to TRBJ2-3; tentatively, D is TRBD2 (6 bases). TRBV23-1 is assigned to the ORF class and has an uncertain function. The CDR3 extends over 22 amino acids. V was trimmed by 0 bases and J by 5 bases, leaving 33 bases between them.